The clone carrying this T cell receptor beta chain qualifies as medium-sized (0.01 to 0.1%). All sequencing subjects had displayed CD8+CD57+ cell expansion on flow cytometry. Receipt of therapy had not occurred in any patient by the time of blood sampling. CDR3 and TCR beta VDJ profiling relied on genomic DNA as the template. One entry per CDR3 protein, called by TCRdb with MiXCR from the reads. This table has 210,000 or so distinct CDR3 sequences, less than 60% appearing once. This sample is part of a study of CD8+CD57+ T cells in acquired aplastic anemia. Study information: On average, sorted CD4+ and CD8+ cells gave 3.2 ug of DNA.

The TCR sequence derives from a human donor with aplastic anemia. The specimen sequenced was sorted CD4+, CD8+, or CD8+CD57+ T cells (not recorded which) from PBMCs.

The CDR3 region is CASNLQRLDNSPLHF. DNA of the CDR3: TGTGCCAGCAACCTACAGCGTTTGGATAATTCACCCCTCCACTTT. This chain uses TRBV2 with TRBJ1-6; D not certain. The CDR3 has 15 amino acids. Trimming shortened V by 7 bases and J by 5 bases, and 15 bases separated the two germline ends. Per the germline V gene, CDR1 is SNHLY and CDR2 is FYNNEI.